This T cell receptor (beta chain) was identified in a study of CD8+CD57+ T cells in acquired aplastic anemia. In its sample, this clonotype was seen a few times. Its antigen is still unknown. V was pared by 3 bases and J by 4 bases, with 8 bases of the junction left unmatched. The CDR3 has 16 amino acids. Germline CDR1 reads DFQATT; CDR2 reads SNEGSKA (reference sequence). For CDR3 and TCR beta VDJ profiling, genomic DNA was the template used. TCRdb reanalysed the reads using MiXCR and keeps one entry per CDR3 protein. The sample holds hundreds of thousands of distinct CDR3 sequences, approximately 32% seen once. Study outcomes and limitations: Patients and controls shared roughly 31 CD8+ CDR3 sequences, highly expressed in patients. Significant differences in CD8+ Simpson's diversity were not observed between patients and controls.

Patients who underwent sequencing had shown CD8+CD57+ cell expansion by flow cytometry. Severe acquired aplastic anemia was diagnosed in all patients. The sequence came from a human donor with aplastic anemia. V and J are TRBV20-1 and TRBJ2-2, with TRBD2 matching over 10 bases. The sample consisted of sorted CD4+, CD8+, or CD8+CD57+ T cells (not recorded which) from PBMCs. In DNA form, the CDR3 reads TGCAGTGCTAGCGTCCTAGCGGGGGTTTTCACCGGGGAGCTGTTTTTT. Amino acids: CSASVLAGVFTGELFF.